This TCR beta chain came from a study of beta chain features in type 1 diabetes. Trimming removed 2 bases at V and 5 bases at J, with 2 bases between. This CDR3 has 11 residues. Germline CDR1 is SGHNT and CDR2 is YYREEE (reference sequence). Study-level results: Still unanswered here is whether HLA type influences TCRB rearrangement.

A note on this clone: Antigen specificity is unknown.

As every portion of the isolated RNA was reverse transcribed, the sequencing read expressed TCRB transcripts. Assay used: immunoSEQ multiplex PCR; TCRdb lists only in-frame clones, some missing. The sample holds nearly 250,000 clones, 55% to 70% seen once. The chain employs TRBV5-4 and TRBJ2-1; D call uncertain. The TCR was taken from a man aged 30 to 39 in good health. The sequencing sample was made of naive CD4+ T cells from blood. This CDR3 reads CASSFNNEQFF. The DNA for the CDR3 is TGTGCCAGCAGCTTCAACAATGAGCAGTTCTTC.